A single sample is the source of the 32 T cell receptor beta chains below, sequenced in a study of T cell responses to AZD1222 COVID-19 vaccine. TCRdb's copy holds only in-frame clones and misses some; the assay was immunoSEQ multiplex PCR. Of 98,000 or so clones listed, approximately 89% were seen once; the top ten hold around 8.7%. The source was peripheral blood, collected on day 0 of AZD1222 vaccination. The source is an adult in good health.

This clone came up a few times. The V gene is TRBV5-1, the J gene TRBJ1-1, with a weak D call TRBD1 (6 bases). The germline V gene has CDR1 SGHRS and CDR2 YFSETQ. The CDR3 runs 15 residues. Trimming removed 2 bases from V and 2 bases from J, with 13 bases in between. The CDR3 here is CASSLQLRGNTEAFF. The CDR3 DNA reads TGCGCCAGCAGCTTACAGCTCAGGGGTAACACTGAAGCTTTCTTT.

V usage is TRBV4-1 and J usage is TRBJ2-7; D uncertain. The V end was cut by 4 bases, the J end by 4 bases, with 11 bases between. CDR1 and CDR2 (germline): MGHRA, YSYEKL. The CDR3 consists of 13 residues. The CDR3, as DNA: TGCGCCAGCAGCCCCCTCGGTTTGTACGAGCAGTACTTC. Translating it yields CASSPLGLYEQYF.

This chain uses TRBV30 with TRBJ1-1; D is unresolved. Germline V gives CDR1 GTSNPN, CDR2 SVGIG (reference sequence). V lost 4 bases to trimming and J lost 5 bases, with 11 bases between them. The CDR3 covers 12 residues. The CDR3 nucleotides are TGTGCCTGGAAACGGGGAGGAACTGAAGCTTTCTTT. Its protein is CAWKRGGTEAFF.

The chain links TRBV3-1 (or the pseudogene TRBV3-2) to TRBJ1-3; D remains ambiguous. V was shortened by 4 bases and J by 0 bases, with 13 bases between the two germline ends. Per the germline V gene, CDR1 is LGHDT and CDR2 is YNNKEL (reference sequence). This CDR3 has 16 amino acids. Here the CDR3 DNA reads TGTGCCAGCAGCCCGATAGCCCGGCTCTCTGGAAACACCATATATTTT. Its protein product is CASSPIARLSGNTIYF.

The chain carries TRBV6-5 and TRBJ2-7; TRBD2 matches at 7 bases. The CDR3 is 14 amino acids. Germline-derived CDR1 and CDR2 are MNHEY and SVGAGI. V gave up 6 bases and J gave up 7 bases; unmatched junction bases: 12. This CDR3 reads CASRRAGRAGEQYF. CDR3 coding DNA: TGTGCCAGCAGGCGAGCGGGGAGGGCTGGTGAGCAGTACTTC.

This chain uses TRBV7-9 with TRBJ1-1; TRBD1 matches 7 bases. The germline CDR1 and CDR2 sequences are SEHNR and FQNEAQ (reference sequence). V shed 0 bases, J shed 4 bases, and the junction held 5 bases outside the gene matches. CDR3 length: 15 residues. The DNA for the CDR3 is TGTGCCAGCAGCTTAGCGGAGGGGGCGGGCACTGAAGCTTTCTTT. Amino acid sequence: CASSLAEGAGTEAFF.

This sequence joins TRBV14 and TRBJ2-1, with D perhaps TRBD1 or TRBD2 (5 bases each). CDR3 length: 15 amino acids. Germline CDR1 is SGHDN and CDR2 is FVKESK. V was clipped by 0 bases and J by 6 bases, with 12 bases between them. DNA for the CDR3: TGTGCCAGCAGCCAAGAGACCGGGGCAGCCAATGAGCAGTTCTTC. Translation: CASSQETGAANEQFF. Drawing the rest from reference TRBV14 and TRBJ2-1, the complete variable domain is EAGVTQFPSHSVIEKGQTVTLRCDPISGHDNLYWYRRVMGKEIKFLLHFVKESKQDESGMPNNRFLAERTGGTYSTLKVQPAELEDSGVYFCASSQETGAANEQFFGPGTRLTVL.

This CDR3 is CATSDFATAGGEQFF. CDR3 coding DNA: TGTGCCACCAGTGATTTCGCCACGGCCGGCGGGGAGCAGTTCTTC. This chain connects TRBV24-1 to TRBJ2-1, with a possible D match to TRBD2 (5 bases). V was shortened by 1 base and J by 10 bases, with 16 bases between the two germline ends. The germline CDR1 and CDR2 sequences are KGHDR and SFDVKD. The CDR3 covers 15 residues.

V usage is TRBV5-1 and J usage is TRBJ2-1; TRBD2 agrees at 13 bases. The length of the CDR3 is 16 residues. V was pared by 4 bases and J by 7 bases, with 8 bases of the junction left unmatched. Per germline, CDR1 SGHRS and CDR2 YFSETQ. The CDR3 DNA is TGCGCCAGCAGCCCCTGGACTAGCGGGAGTAAGAATGAGCAGTTCTTC. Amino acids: CASSPWTSGSKNEQFF. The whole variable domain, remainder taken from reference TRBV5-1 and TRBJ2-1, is KAGVTQTPRYLIKTRGQQVTLSCSPISGHRSVSWYQQTPGQGLQFLFEYFSETQRNKGNFPGRFSGRQFSNSRSEMNVSTLELGDSALYLCASSPWTSGSKNEQFFGPGTRLTVL.

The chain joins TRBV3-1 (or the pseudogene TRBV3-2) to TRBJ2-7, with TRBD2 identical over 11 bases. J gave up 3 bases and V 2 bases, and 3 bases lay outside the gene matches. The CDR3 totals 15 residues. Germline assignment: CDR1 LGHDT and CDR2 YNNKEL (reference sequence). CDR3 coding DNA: TGTGCCAGCAGCCAACGGACTAGCGGGTACTACGAGCAGTACTTC. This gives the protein CASSQRTSGYYEQYF.

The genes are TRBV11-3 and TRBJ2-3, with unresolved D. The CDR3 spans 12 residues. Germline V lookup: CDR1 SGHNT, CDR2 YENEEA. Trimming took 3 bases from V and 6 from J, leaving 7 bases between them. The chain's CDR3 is CASSLIGDTQYF. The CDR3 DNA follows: TGTGCCAGCAGCTTGATAGGGGATACGCAGTATTTT.

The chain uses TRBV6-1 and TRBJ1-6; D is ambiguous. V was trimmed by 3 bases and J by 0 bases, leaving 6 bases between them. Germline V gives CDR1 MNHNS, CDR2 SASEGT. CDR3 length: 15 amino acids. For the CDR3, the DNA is TGTGCCAGCAGTGACAGGAGCTCCTATAATTCACCCCTCCACTTT. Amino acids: CASSDRSSYNSPLHF.

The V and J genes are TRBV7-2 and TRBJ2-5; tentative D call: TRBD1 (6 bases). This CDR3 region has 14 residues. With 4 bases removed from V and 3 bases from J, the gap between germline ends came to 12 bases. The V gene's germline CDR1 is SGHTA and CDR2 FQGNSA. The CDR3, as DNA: TGTGCCAGCAGCTACGGACAGTTTAAAGAGACCCAGTACTTC. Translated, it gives CASSYGQFKETQYF. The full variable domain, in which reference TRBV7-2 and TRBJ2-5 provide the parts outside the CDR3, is GAGVSQSPSNKVTEKGKDVELRCDPISGHTALYWYRQSLGQGLEFLIYFQGNSAPDKSGLPSDRFSAERTGGSVSTLTIQRTQQEDSAVYLCASSYGQFKETQYFGPGTRLLVL.

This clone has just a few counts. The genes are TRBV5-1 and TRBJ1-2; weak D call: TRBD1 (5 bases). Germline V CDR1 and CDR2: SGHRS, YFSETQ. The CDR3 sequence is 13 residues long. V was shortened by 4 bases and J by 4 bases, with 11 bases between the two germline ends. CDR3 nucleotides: TGCGCCAGCAGCCTGGAGGGGACCTATGGCTACACCTTC. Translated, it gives CASSLEGTYGYTF.

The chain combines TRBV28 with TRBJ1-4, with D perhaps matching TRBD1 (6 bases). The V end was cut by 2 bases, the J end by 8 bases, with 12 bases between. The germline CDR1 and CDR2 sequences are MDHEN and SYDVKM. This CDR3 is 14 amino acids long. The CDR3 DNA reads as TGTGCCAGCAGTTTAGTGGGGGGCCGGGAAAAACTGTTTTTT. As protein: CASSLVGGREKLFF.

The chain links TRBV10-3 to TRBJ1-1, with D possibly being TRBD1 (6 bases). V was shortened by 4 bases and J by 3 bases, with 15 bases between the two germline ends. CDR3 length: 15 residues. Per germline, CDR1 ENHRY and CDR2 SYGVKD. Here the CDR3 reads CAISVGRGDYTEAFF. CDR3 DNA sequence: TGTGCCATCAGTGTCGGGAGGGGGGACTACACTGAAGCTTTCTTT.

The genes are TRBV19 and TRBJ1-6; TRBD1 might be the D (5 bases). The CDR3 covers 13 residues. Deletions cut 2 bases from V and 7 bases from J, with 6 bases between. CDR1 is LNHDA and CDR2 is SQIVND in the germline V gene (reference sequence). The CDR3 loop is CASSITGNSPLHF. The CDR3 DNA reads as TGTGCCAGTAGTATAACAGGAAATTCACCCCTCCACTTT.

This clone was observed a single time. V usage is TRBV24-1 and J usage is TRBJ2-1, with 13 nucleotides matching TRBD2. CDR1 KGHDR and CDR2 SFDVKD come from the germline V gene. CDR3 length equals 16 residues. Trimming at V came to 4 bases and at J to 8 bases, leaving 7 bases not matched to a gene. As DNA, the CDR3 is TGTGCCACCAGTGACGATCGGACTAGCGGGAGACATGAGCAGTTCTTC. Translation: CATSDDRTSGRHEQFF.

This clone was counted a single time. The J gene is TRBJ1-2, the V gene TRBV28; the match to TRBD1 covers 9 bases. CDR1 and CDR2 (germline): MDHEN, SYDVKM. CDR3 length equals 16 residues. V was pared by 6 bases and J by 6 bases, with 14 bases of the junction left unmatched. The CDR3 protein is CASSSSGTGRRDGYTF. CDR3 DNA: TGTGCCAGCAGCTCCTCCGGGACAGGGCGACGGGATGGCTACACCTTC.

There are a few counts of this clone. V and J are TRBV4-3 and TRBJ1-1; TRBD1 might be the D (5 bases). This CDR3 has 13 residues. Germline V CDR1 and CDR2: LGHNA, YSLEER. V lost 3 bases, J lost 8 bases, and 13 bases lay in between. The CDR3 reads CASSQAPGTEAFF. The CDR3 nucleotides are TGCGCCAGCAGCCAGGCCCCCGGGACGGAAGCTTTCTTT.

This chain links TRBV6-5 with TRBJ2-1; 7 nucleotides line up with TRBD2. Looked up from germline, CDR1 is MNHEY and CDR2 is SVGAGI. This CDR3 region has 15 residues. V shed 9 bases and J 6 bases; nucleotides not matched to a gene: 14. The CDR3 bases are TGTGCCAGTCGTTACGAGGGCGGCGGGGGCAATGAGCAGTTCTTC. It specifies CASRYEGGGGNEQFF.

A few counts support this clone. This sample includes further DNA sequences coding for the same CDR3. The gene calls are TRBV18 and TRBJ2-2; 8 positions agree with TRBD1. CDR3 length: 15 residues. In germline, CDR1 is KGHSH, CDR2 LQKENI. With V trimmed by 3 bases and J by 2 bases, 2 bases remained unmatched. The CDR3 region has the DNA TGTGCCAGCTCACCGACAGGGGACAACACCGGGGAGCTGTTTTTT. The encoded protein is CASSPTGDNTGELFF.

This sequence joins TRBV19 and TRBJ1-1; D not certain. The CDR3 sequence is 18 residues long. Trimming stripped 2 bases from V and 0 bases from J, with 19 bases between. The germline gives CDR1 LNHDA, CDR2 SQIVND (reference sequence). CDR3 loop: CASSICSPAESVNTEAFF. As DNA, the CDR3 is TGTGCCAGTAGTATATGTTCCCCCGCCGAGTCAGTGAACACTGAAGCTTTCTTT.

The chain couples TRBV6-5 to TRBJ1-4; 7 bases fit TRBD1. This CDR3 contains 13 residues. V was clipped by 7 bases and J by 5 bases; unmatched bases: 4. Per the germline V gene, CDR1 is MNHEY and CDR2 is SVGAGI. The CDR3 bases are TGTGCCAGCAACCAGGGGGAAAATGAAAAACTGTTTTTT. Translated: CASNQGENEKLFF.

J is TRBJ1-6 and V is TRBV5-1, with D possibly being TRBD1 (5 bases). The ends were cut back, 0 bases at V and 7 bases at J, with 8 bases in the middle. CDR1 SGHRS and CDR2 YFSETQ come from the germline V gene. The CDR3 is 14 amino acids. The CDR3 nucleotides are TGCGCCAGCAGCTTGGTTCGGGGGAATTCACCCCTCCACTTT. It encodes CASSLVRGNSPLHF.

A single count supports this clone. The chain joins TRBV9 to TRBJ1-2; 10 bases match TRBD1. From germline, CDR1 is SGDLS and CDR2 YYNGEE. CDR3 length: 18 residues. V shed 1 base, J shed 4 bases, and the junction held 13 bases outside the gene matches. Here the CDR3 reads CASSVLDRGRIWGYGYTF. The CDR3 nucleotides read TGTGCCAGCAGCGTACTCGACAGGGGGCGGATATGGGGCTATGGCTACACCTTC.

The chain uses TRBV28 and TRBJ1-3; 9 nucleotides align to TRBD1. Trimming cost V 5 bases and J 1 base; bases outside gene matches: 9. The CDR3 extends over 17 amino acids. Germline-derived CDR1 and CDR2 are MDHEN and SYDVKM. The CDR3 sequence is CASSPRTGVVSGNTIYF. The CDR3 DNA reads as TGTGCCAGCAGTCCTCGGACAGGGGTTGTTTCTGGAAACACCATATATTTT.

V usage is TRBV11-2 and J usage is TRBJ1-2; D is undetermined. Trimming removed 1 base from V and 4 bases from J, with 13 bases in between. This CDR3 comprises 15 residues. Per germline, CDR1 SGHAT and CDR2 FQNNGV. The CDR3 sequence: CASSLVAQAGYGYTF. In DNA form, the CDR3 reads TGTGCCAGCAGCTTAGTGGCGCAGGCCGGCTATGGCTACACCTTC.

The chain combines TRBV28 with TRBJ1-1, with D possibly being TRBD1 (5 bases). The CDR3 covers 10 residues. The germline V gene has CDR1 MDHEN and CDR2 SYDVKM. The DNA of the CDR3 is TGTGTCACGGGGGGGACTGAAGCTTTCTTT. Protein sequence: CVTGGTEAFF.

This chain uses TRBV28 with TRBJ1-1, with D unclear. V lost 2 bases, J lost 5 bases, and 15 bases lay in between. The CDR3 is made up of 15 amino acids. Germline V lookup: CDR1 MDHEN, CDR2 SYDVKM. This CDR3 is CASSLDWVSGTEAFF. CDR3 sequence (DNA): TGTGCCAGCAGTTTAGATTGGGTCTCTGGGACTGAAGCTTTCTTT.

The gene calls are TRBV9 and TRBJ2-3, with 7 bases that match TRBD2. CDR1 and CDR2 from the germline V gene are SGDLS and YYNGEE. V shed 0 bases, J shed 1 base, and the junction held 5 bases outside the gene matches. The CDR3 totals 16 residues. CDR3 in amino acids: CASSVDRAGRTDTQYF. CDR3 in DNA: TGTGCCAGCAGCGTAGATCGAGCGGGACGCACAGATACGCAGTATTTT. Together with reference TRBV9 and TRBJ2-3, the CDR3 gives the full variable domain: DSGVTQTPKHLITATGQRVTLRCSPRSGDLSVYWYQQSLDQGLQFLIQYYNGEERAKGNILERFSAQQFPDLHSELNLSSLELGDSALYFCASSVDRAGRTDTQYFGPGTRLTVL.

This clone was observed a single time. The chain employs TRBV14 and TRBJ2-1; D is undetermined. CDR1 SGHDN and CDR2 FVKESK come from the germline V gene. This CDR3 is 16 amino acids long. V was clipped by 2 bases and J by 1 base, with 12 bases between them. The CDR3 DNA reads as TGTGCCAGCAGCCAAAGCCAGGTGTCTTCCTACAATGAGCAGTTCTTC. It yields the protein CASSQSQVSSYNEQFF. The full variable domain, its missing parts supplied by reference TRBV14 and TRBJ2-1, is EAGVTQFPSHSVIEKGQTVTLRCDPISGHDNLYWYRRVMGKEIKFLLHFVKESKQDESGMPNNRFLAERTGGTYSTLKVQPAELEDSGVYFCASSQSQVSSYNEQFFGPGTRLTVL.